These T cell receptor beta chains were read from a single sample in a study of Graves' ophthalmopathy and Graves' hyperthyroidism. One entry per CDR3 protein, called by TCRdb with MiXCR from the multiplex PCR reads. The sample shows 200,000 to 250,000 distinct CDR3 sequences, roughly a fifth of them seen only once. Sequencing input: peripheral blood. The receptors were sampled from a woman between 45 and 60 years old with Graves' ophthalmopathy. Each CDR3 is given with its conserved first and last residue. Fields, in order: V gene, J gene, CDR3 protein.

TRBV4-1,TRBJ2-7,CASSRGLAASYEQYF
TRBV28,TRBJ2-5,CASRPTGGRETQYF
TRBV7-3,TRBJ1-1,CASSFQQNTEAFF
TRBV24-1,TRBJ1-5,CATSDPDRLDQPQHF
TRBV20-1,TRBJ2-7,CSARPTSGTFYEQHF
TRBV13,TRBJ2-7,CASSLVVAGGYEQYF
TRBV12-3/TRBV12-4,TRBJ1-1,CASRQIQGGEAFF
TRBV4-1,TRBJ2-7,CASSRSAGRGYEQYF
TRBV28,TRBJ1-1,CASSLSGPEAFF
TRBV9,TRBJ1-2,CASSPQAQNYGYTF
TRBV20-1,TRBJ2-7,CSAPRLEREQYF
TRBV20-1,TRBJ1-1,CSAPTDKNTEAFF
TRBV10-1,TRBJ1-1,CASSEDGVGNTEAFF
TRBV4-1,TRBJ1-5,CASSQGHRGGQPQHF
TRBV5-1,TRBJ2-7,CASSNQGFYEQYF
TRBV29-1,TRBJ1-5,CSVTTGMSNQPQHF
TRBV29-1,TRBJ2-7,CSVDAGANSYEQYF
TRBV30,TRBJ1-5,CAWGRGRWDQPQHF
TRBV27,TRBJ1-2,CASSGDRGDYGYTF
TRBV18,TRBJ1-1,CASSPPTAGGETEAFF
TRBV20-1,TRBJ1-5,CSGLVGGIGNQPQHF
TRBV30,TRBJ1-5,CAWSVGGTQPQHF